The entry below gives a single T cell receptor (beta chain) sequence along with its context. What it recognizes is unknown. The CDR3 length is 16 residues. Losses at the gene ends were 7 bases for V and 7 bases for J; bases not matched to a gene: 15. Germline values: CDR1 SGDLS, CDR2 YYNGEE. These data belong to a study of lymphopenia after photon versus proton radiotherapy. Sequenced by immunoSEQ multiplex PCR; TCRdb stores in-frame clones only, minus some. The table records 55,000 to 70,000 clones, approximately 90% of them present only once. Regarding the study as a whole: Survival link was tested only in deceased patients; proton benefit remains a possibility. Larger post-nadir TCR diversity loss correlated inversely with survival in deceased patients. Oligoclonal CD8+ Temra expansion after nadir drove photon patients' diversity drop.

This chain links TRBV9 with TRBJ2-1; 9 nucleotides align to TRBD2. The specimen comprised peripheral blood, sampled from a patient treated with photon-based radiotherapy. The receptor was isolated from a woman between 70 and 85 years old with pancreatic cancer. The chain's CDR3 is CASAPGIAGVDNEQFF. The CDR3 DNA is TGTGCCAGCGCGCCAGGAATAGCGGGAGTGGATAATGAGCAGTTCTTC.